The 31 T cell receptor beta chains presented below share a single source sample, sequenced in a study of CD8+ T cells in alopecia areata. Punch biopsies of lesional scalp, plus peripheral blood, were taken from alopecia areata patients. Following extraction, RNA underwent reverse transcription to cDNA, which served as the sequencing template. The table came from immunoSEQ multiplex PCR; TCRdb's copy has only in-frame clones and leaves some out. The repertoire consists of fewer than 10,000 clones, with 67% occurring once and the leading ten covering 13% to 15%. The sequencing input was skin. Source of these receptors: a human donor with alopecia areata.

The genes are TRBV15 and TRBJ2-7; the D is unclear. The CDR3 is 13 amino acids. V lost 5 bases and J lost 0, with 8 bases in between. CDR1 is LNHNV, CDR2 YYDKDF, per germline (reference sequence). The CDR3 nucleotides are TGTGCCACCAGCGATGATTCCTCCTACGAGCAGTACTTC. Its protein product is CATSDDSSYEQYF.

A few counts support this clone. The CDR3 loop is CASSFSTGGEQYF. CDR3 sequence (DNA): TGTGCCAGCAGTTTCTCGACGGGGGGCGAGCAGTACTTC. V gene TRBV27 combines with J gene TRBJ2-7; 7 bases map to TRBD2. J gave up 6 bases and V 3 bases, and 5 bases lay outside the gene matches. The CDR3 loop spans 13 amino acids. Germline V gene lookup returns CDR1 MNHEY and CDR2 SMNVEV (reference sequence).

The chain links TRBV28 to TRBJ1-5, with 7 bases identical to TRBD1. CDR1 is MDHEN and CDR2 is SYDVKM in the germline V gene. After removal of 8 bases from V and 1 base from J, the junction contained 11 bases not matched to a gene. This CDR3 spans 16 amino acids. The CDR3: CASWFTGAGSNQPQHF. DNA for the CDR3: TGTGCCAGCTGGTTTACAGGGGCGGGGAGCAATCAGCCCCAGCATTTT. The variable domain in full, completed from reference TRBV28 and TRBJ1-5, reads DVKVTQSSRYLVKRTGEKVFLECVQDMDHENMFWYRQDPGLGLRLIYFSYDVKMKEKGDIPEGYSVSREKKERFSLILESASTNQTSMYLCASWFTGAGSNQPQHFGDGTRLSIL.

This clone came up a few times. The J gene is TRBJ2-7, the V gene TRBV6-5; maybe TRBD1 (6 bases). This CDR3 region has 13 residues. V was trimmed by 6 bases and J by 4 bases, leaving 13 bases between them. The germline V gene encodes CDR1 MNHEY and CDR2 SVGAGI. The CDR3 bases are TGTGCCAGCAGGATCCTACAGGGTTACGAGCAGTACTTC. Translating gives CASRILQGYEQYF.

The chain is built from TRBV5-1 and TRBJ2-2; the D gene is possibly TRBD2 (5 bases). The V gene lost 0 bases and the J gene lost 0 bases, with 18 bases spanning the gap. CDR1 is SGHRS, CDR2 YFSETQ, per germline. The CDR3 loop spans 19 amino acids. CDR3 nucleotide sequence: TGCGCCAGCAGCTTGGCGCTCCGGACTCTGATATCGAACACCGGGGAGCTGTTTTTT. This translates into CASSLALRTLISNTGELFF.

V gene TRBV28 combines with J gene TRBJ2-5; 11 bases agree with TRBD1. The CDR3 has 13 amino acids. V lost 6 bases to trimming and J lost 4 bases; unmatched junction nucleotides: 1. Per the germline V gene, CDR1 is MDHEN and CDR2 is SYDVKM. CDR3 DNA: TGTGCCAGCAGGGGACAGGGGGTAGAGACCCAGTACTTC. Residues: CASRGQGVETQYF.

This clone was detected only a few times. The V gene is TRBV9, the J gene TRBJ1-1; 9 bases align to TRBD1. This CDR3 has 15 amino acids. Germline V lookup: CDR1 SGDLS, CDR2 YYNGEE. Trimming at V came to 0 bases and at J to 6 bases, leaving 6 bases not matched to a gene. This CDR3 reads CASSVDRGPAAEAFF. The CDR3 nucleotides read TGTGCCAGCAGCGTAGACAGGGGGCCGGCCGCTGAAGCTTTCTTT.

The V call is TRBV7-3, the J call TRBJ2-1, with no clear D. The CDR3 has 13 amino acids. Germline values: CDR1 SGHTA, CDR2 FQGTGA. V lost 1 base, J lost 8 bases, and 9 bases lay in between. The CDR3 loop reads CASSLKVRDEQFF. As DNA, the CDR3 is TGTGCCAGCAGCTTAAAGGTCCGAGATGAGCAGTTCTTC.

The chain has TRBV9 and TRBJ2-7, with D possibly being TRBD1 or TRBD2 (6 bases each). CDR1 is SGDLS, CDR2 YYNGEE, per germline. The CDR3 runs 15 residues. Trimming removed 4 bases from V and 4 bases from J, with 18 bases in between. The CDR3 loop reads CASSPQAGGPYEQYF. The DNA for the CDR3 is TGTGCCAGCAGCCCCCAGGCCGGGGGCCCTTACGAGCAGTACTTC.

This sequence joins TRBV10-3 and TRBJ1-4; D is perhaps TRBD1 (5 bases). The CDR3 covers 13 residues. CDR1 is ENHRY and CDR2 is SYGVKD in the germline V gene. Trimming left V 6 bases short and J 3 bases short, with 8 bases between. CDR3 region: CAISRGANEKLFF. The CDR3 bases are TGTGCCATCAGCCGGGGGGCTAATGAAAAACTGTTTTTT.

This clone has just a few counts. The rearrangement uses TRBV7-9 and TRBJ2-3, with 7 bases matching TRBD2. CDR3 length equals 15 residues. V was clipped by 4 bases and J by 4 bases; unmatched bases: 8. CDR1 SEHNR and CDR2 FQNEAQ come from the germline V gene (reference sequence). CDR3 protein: CASSSGLGRADTQYF. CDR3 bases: TGTGCCAGCAGCTCAGGACTAGGAAGGGCAGATACGCAGTATTTT.

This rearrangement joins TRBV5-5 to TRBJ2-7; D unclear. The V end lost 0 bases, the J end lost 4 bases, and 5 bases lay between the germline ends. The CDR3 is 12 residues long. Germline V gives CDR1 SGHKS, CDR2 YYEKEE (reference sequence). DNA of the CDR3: TGTGCCAGCAGCTTGGACGGTTACGAGCAGTACTTC. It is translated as CASSLDGYEQYF.

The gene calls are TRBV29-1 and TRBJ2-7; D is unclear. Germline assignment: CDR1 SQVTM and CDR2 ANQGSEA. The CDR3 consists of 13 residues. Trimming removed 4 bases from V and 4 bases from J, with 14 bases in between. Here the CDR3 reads CSVAVQLDYEQYF. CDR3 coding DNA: TGCAGCGTTGCGGTACAGTTGGATTACGAGCAGTACTTC.

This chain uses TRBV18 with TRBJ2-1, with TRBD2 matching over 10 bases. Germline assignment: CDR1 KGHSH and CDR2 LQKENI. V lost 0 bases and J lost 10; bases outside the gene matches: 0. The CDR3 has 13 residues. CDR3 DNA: TGTGCCAGCTCACCACCGACTAGCGGGGAGCAGTTCTTC. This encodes CASSPPTSGEQFF.

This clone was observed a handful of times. The CDR3 DNA follows: TGTGCCAGCAGCTTGGGGACAGGGCTCGAGCAGTACTTC. It codes for CASSLGTGLEQYF. The chain combines TRBV7-6 with TRBJ2-7; 9 nucleotides align to TRBD1. Germline V lookup: CDR1 SGHVS, CDR2 FNYEAQ. This CDR3 is built from 13 residues. V trimming: 3 bases; J trimming: 6 bases; junction bases outside the gene matches: 3.

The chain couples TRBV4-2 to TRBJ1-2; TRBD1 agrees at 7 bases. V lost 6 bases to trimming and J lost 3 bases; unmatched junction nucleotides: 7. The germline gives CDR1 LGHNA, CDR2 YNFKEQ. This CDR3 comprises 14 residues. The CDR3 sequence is CASRSSQGDYGYTF. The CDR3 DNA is TGTGCCAGCAGATCGTCGCAGGGGGACTATGGCTACACCTTC.

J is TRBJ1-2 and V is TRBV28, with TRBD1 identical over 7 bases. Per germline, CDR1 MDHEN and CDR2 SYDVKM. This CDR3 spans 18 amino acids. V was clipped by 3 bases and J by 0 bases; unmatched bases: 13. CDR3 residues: CASSFTTGTAFTNYGYTF. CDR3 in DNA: TGTGCCAGCAGTTTCACAACTGGGACAGCGTTTACTAACTATGGCTACACCTTC.

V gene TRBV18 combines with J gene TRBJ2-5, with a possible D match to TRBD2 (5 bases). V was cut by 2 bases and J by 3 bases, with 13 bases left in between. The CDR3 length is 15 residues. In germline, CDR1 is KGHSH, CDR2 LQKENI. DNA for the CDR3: TGTGCCAGCTCACCAGGTATAAGCGGCAAAGAGACCCAGTACTTC. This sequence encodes CASSPGISGKETQYF.

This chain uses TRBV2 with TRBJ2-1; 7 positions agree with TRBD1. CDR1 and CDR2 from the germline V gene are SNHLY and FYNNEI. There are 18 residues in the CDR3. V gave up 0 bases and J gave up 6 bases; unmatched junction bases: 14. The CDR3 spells CASSEAVGWDSTRNEQFF. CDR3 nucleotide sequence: TGTGCCAGCAGTGAAGCGGTAGGGTGGGACAGTACCCGCAATGAGCAGTTCTTC.

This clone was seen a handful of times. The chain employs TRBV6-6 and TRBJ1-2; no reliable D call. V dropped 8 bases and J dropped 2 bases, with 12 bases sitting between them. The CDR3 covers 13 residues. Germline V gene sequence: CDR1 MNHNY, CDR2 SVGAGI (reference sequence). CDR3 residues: CASVANLNYGYTF. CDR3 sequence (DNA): TGTGCCAGCGTAGCAAACTTAAACTATGGCTACACCTTC.

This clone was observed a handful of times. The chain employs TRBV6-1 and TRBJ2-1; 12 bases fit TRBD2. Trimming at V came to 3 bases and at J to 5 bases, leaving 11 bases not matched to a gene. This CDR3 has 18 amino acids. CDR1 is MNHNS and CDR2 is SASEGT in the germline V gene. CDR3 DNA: TGTGCCAGCAGTGACCTGATAGGACTAGCGGGATTTCACAATGAGCAGTTCTTC. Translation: CASSDLIGLAGFHNEQFF.

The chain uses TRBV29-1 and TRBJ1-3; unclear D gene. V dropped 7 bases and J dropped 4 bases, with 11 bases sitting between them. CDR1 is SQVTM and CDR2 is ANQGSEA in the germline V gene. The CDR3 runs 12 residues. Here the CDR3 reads CSGGSIGNTIYF. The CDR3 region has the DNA TGCAGCGGTGGATCGATAGGAAACACCATATATTTT.

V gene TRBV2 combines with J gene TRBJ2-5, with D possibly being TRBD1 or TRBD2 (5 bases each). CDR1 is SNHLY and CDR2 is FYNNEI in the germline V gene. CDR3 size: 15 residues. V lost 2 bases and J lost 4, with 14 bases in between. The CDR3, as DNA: TGTGCCAGCAGTGAACTCGCAACGGGGCGAGAGACCCAGTACTTC. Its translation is CASSELATGRETQYF.

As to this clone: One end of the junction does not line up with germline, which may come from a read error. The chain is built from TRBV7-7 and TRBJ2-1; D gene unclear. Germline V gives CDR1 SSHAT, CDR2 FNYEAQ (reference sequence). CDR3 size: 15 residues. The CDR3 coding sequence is TGTGCTAGCAGCTTAGGTCTTAGCCCTCAGGATGAGCAGTTCTTC. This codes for CASSLGLSPQDEQFF.

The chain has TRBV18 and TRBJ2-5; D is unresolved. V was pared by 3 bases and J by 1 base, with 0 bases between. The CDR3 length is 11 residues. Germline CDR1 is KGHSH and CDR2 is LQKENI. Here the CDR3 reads CASSPQETQYF. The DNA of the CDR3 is TGTGCCAGCTCACCCCAAGAGACCCAGTACTTC.

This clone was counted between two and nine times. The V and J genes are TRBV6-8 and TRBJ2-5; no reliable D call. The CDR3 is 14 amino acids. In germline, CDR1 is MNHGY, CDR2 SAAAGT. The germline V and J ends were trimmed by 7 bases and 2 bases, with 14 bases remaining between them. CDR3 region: CASNLDGRQETQYF. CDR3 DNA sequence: TGTGCCAGCAATCTAGACGGACGACAAGAGACCCAGTACTTC.

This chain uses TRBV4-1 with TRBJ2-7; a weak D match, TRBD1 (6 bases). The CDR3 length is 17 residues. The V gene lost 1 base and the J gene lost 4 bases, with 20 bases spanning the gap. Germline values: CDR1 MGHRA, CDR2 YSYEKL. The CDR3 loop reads CASSQVAGAGAGYEQYF. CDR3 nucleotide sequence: TGCGCCAGCAGCCAAGTTGCAGGGGCCGGCGCGGGTTACGAGCAGTACTTC.

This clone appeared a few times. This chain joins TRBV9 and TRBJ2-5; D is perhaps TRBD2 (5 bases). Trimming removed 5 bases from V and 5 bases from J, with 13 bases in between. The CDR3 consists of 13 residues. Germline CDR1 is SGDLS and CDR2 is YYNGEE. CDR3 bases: TGTGCCAGCAGTTCCCGGGGTGGGGAGACCCAGTACTTC. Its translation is CASSSRGGETQYF.

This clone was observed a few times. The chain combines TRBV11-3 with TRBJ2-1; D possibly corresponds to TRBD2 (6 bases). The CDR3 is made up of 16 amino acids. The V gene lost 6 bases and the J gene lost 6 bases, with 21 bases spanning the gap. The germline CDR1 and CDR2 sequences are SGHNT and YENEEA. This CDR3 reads CASRRGLTGVSNEQFF. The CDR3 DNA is TGTGCCAGCAGGCGGGGATTAACAGGTGTTTCCAATGAGCAGTTCTTC.

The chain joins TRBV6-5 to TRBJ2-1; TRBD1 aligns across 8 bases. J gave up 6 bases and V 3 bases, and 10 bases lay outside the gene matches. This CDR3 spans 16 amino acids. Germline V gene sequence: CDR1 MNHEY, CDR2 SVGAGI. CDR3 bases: TGTGCCAGCAGTTATGGGGGCGGGACAGGTCCCAATGAGCAGTTCTTC. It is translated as CASSYGGGTGPNEQFF.

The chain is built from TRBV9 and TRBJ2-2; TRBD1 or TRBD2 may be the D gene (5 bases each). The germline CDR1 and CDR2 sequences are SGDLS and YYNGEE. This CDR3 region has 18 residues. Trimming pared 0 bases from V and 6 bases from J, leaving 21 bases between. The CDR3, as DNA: TGTGCCAGCAGCGTAGGGATAGGGGCTAGCCGTTACGCCGGGGAGCTGTTTTTT. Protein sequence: CASSVGIGASRYAGELFF.